The present T cell receptor (beta chain) was sequenced within a study of T cells in Graves' hyperthyroidism and ophthalmopathy. This clonotype came up many times. Exclusion of patients followed from uncontrolled infection, other autoimmune disease, pregnancy or lactation. RNA transcripts gave rise to amplified TCR beta CDR3 regions. HTBI primers were used for first-round RT-PCR of the TCR CDR3. MiXCR, run by TCRdb on the multiplex PCR reads, gives a single entry per CDR3 protein. This sample carries about 360,000 distinct CDR3 sequences, approximately 13% of them seen once, and the ten largest clones take 9.2%. Trimming at V came to 5 bases and at J to 4 bases, leaving 9 bases not matched to a gene. CDR3 length equals 15 residues. Germline lookup yields CDR1 SGHNT and CDR2 YYREEE (reference sequence).

This TCR was recovered from a woman younger than 35 with Graves' hyperthyroidism. The sequenced sample was blood. This chain joins TRBV5-4 and TRBJ1-2, with 9 bases matching TRBD1. CDR3 region: CASRQGQGKVYGYTF. The CDR3, as DNA: TGTGCCAGCAGACAAGGACAGGGGAAGGTCTATGGCTACACCTTC.